Shown below are 21 T cell receptor beta chains from a single sample sequenced in a study of cytomegalovirus exposure and HLA in healthy donors. Method: immunoSEQ multiplex PCR; TCRdb's copy keeps in-frame clones and lacks some. The sample shows roughly 63,000 clones, more than 70% of them seen only once. Sequencing was carried out using PBMCs. The receptors come from a woman between 18 and 30 years old in good health and CMV-seronegative.

The chain has TRBV5-1 and TRBJ1-1; D unresolved. CDR3 length: 14 amino acids. V shed 0 bases and J shed 1 base, with 7 bases lying between them. Germline V gene sequence: CDR1 SGHRS, CDR2 YFSETQ. In nucleotides, the CDR3 is TGCGCCAGCAGCTTGGCCTCAGGGAACACTGAAGCTTTCTTT. Its protein product is CASSLASGNTEAFF.

This clone has a handful of counts. J is TRBJ2-3 and V is TRBV7-2, with TRBD2 matching 7 bases. V trimming: 5 bases; J trimming: 4 bases; junction bases outside the gene matches: 12. CDR1 is SGHTA, CDR2 FQGNSA, per germline. This CDR3 is built from 16 residues. The CDR3 DNA is TGTGCCAGCAGCATCGGGGGGAGCGGACTAGCAGATACGCAGTATTTT. Amino acid sequence: CASSIGGSGLADTQYF.

This clone was seen once. V usage is TRBV30 and J usage is TRBJ2-7; 7 bases are shared with TRBD2. V was pared by 1 base and J by 5 bases, with 5 bases of the junction left unmatched. This CDR3 region has 13 residues. The germline V gene has CDR1 GTSNPN and CDR2 SVGIG (reference sequence). As DNA, the CDR3 is TGTGCCTGGAGTGGTGGGAGGGCCGACGAGCAGTACTTC. It is translated as CAWSGGRADEQYF.

V gene TRBV7-9 combines with J gene TRBJ1-2, with 12 bases fitting TRBD1. V shed 6 bases and J 8 bases; nucleotides not matched to a gene: 7. The CDR3 covers 14 residues. Germline V lookup: CDR1 SEHNR, CDR2 FQNEAQ (reference sequence). The CDR3 DNA sequence: TGTGCCAGCAGAGGGGACAGGGGGCTTGAAGGCTACACCTTC. This encodes CASRGDRGLEGYTF.

The V gene is TRBV7-9, the J gene TRBJ1-1; D gene uncertain. Germline CDR1 is SEHNR and CDR2 is FQNEAQ (reference sequence). The CDR3 length is 13 residues. V lost 5 bases, J lost 5 bases, and 12 bases lay in between. CDR3 coding DNA: TGTGCCAGCAGCCGGGCGGGGTGGACTGAAGCTTTCTTT. Its translation: CASSRAGWTEAFF. Full variable domain (remainder filled in from reference TRBV7-9 and TRBJ1-1): DTGVSQNPRHKITKRGQNVTFRCDPISEHNRLYWYRQTLGQGPEFLTYFQNEAQLEKSRLLSDRFSAERPKGSFSTLEIQRTEQGDSAMYLCASSRAGWTEAFFGQGTRLTVV.

This sequence joins TRBV11-2 and TRBJ2-7; 11 bases match TRBD2. This CDR3 has 16 residues. Germline V lookup: CDR1 SGHAT, CDR2 FQNNGV. V trimming: 2 bases; J trimming: 0 bases; junction bases outside the gene matches: 3. The CDR3 nucleotides are TGTGCCAGCAGCTTATTTGGGACTAGCGGCTCCTACGAGCAGTACTTC. Amino acid sequence: CASSLFGTSGSYEQYF.

As regards this clone: The junction does not match germline at one end; this may be a read error. As DNA, the CDR3 is TGTGCCACCAGCGTTTCGGGCCAAGAGACCCAGTACTTC. Translated, it gives CATSVSGQETQYF. The genes are TRBV7-2 and TRBJ2-5; no clear D. The CDR3 is 13 residues long. Germline V gene lookup returns CDR1 SGHTA and CDR2 FQGNSA.

The chain uses TRBV5-8 and TRBJ1-1; D perhaps matches TRBD1 (6 bases). CDR3 length: 13 residues. CDR1 and CDR2 from the germline V gene are SGHTS and YDEGEE. The germline V and J ends were trimmed by 3 bases and 4 bases, with 10 bases remaining between them. The CDR3 DNA reads TGTGCCAGCAGCTGGAACAGGGTCACTGAAGCTTTCTTT. Protein: CASSWNRVTEAFF.

The chain uses TRBV11-2 and TRBJ2-1; 13 bases fit TRBD2. CDR1 SGHAT and CDR2 FQNNGV come from the germline V gene. The CDR3 covers 16 residues. Trimming cost V 5 bases and J 7 bases; bases outside gene matches: 8. CDR3 in amino acids: CASSPGTSGIPNEQFF. The CDR3 DNA reads TGTGCCAGCAGCCCGGGGACTAGCGGGATACCAAATGAGCAGTTCTTC. The complete variable domain, with remaining parts taken from reference TRBV11-2 and TRBJ2-1, reads EAGVAQSPRYKIIEKRQSVAFWCNPISGHATLYWYQQILGQGPKLLIQFQNNGVVDDSQLPKDRFSAERLKGVDSTLKIQPAKLEDSAVYLCASSPGTSGIPNEQFFGPGTRLTVL.

Of note for this clone: The same CDR3 also results from other DNA sequences found in this sample. The rearrangement uses TRBV11-3 and TRBJ2-3, with no clear D. This CDR3 has 14 residues. Between the trimmed V and J ends, which lost 1 base and 0 bases, there was a span of 5 bases. The germline V gene has CDR1 SGHNT and CDR2 YENEEA. CDR3 region: CASSLGRSTDTQYF. Here the CDR3 DNA reads TGTGCCAGCAGCTTAGGCAGAAGCACAGATACGCAGTATTTT.

The rearrangement uses TRBV5-1 and TRBJ2-3; 9 bases match TRBD1. CDR3 length: 16 residues. Trimming removed 2 bases from V and 6 bases from J; junction bases left unmatched: 10. Germline values: CDR1 SGHRS, CDR2 YFSETQ. The CDR3, as DNA: TGCGCCAGCAGCTTTTCAACAGGGGGCTTCGGGGATACGCAGTATTTT. This sequence encodes CASSFSTGGFGDTQYF.

The J gene is TRBJ2-2, the V gene TRBV5-1; perhaps TRBD2 as D (7 bases). Germline V gene lookup returns CDR1 SGHRS and CDR2 YFSETQ. V shed 4 bases and J shed 4 bases, with 17 bases lying between them. The CDR3 has 16 amino acids. The CDR3 nucleotides are TGCGCCAGCAGCGCCGGTGGGGGGGCGAGCACCGGGGAGCTGTTTTTT. Translating gives CASSAGGGASTGELFF.

The V gene is TRBV5-1, the J gene TRBJ2-1; possibly TRBD2 for D (5 bases). Germline CDR1 is SGHRS and CDR2 is YFSETQ. The CDR3 sequence is 14 residues long. The V and J ends lost 4 bases and 5 bases respectively, with 13 bases between them. CDR3 sequence (DNA): TGCGCCAGCAGCCCGGAGGTCCAGAACAATGAGCAGTTCTTC. Protein: CASSPEVQNNEQFF.

This clone was detected once. V is TRBV28 and J is TRBJ2-1, with 8 positions matching TRBD2. The V segment lost 3 bases and the J segment 9 bases; nucleotides outside the gene matches: 7. CDR3 size: 14 residues. Germline V lookup: CDR1 MDHEN, CDR2 SYDVKM. The CDR3: CASSFSSGRGEQFF. The CDR3 DNA follows: TGTGCCAGCAGTTTCTCTAGCGGGCGGGGTGAGCAGTTCTTC.

This chain connects TRBV4-2 to TRBJ2-1; 7 nucleotides align to TRBD2. Germline loops: CDR1 LGHNA, CDR2 YNFKEQ. V dropped 0 bases and J dropped 6; count of bases not matched to a gene: 11. This CDR3 is built from 17 residues. Here the CDR3 reads CASSQDMGEGTRNEQFF. In DNA, the CDR3 is TGTGCCAGCAGCCAAGATATGGGGGAGGGAACACGCAATGAGCAGTTCTTC.

The chain employs TRBV29-1 and TRBJ2-1, with 12 positions matching TRBD2. The V gene end was trimmed by 6 bases and the J gene end by 0 bases; junction bases not matched to a gene: 6. The CDR3 loop spans 16 amino acids. Germline V gene sequence: CDR1 SQVTM, CDR2 ANQGSEA. The CDR3 sequence is CSVRTSGESSYNEQFF. CDR3 DNA sequence: TGCAGCGTCAGGACTAGCGGGGAGAGCTCCTACAATGAGCAGTTCTTC.

The chain couples TRBV9 to TRBJ1-1, with a weak D call TRBD1 (5 bases). Trimming removed 4 bases at V and 0 bases at J, with 13 bases between. CDR1 is SGDLS and CDR2 is YYNGEE in the germline V gene. CDR3 length equals 15 residues. The CDR3 coding sequence is TGTGCCAGCAGCACAGGACGGACAATGAACACTGAAGCTTTCTTT. Translating it yields CASSTGRTMNTEAFF.

The rearrangement uses TRBV19 and TRBJ2-6; perhaps TRBD1 as D (6 bases). Germline values: CDR1 LNHDA, CDR2 SQIVND (reference sequence). The CDR3 is made up of 16 amino acids. The V gene lost 8 bases and the J gene lost 0 bases, with 14 bases spanning the gap. CDR3 in DNA: TGTGCCAGTCGGGACATTATTACCTCTGGGGCCAACGTCCTGACTTTC. Translating gives CASRDIITSGANVLTF.

The CDR3 bases are TGTGCCAGCAGCTCCCGGACAGGGAGCGGCTACACCTTC. Translating gives CASSSRTGSGYTF. The gene calls are TRBV7-9 and TRBJ1-2; TRBD1 matches at 8 bases. The ends lost 4 bases at V and 8 bases at J; junction bases unmatched: 6. Germline CDR1 is SEHNR and CDR2 is FQNEAQ (reference sequence). CDR3 length equals 13 residues.

The chain uses TRBV28 and TRBJ2-3; D uncertain. Germline CDR1 MDHEN, CDR2 SYDVKM. This CDR3 spans 12 amino acids. Trimming removed 6 bases from V and 6 bases from J, with 10 bases in between. The CDR3 here is CASSPRSDTQYF. The CDR3 coding sequence is TGTGCCAGCAGCCCCCGAAGCGATACGCAGTATTTT.

The V and J genes are TRBV30 and TRBJ2-7; 8 positions match TRBD1. The germline V gene has CDR1 GTSNPN and CDR2 SVGIG (reference sequence). J gave up 2 bases and V 4 bases, and 10 bases lay outside the gene matches. This CDR3 is built from 15 residues. This CDR3 is CAWKFFGTGTYEQYF. The CDR3 bases are TGTGCCTGGAAATTTTTCGGGACAGGAACCTACGAGCAGTACTTC.